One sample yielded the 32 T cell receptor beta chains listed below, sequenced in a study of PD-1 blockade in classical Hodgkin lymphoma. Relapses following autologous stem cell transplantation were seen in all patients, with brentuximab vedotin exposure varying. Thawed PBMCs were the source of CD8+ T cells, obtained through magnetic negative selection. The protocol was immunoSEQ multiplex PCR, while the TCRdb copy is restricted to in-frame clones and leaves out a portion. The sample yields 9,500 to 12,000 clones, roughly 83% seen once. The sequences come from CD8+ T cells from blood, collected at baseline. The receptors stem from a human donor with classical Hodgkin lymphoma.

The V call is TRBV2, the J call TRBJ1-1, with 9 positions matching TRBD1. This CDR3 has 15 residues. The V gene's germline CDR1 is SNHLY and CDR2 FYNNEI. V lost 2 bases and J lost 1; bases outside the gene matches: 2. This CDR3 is CASSELGQGNTEAFF. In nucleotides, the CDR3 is TGTGCCAGCAGTGAATTGGGACAGGGGAACACTGAAGCTTTCTTT.

The CDR3 spells CASSQGSSGRATDTQYF. The CDR3 DNA sequence: TGCGCCAGCAGCCAAGGCTCTAGCGGGAGGGCGACAGATACGCAGTATTTT. This sequence joins TRBV4-1 and TRBJ2-3; 12 nucleotides match TRBD2. The CDR3 has 17 residues. Germline CDR1 is MGHRA and CDR2 is YSYEKL. The J segment lost 3 bases and the V segment lost 1 base, leaving 5 bases of the junction unmatched.

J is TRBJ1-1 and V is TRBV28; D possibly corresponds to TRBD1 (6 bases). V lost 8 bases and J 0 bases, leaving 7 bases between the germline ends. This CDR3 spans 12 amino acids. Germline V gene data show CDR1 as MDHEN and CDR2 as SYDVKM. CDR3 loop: CASGQLNTEAFF. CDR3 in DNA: TGTGCCAGCGGACAGCTGAACACTGAAGCTTTCTTT. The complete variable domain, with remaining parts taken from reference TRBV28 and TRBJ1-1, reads DVKVTQSSRYLVKRTGEKVFLECVQDMDHENMFWYRQDPGLGLRLIYFSYDVKMKEKGDIPEGYSVSREKKERFSLILESASTNQTSMYLCASGQLNTEAFFGQGTRLTVV.

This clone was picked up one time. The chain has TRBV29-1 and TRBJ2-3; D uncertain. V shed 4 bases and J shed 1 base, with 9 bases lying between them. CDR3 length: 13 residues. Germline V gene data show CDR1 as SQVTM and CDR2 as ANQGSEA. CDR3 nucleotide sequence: TGCAGCGTTGCCCAGGAGCGCACAGATACGCAGTATTTT. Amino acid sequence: CSVAQERTDTQYF.

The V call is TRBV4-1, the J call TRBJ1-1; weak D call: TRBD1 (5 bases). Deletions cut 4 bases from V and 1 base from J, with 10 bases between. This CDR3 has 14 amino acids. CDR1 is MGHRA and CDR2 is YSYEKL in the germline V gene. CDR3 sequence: CASSLGTENTEAFF. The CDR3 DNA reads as TGCGCCAGCAGCCTGGGGACGGAGAACACTGAAGCTTTCTTT.

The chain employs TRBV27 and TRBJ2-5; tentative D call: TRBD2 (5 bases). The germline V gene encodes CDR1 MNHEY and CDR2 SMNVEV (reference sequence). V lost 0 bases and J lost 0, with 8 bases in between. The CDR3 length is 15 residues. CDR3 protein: CASSLSPGNQETQYF. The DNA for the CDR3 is TGTGCCAGCAGTTTATCACCGGGGAACCAAGAGACCCAGTACTTC.

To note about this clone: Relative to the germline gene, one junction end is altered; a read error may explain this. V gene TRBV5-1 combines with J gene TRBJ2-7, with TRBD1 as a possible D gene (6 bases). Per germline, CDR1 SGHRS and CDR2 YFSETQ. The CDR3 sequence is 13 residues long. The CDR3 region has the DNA TGTGCCAGCAGCCTTACAGGGCTTGGCGAGCAGTACTTC. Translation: CASSLTGLGEQYF.

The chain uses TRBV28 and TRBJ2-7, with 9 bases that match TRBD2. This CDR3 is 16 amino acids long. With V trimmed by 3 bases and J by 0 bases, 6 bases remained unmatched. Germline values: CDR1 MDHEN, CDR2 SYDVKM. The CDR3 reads CASSFEGTSNSYEQYF. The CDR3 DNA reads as TGTGCCAGCAGTTTTGAGGGGACTAGCAACTCCTACGAGCAGTACTTC.

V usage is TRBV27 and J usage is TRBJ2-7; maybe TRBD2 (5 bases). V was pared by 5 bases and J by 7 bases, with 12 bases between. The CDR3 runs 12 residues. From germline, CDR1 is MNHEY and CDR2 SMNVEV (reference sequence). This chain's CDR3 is CASSHRGREQYF. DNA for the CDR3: TGTGCCAGCAGTCACCGAGGGCGAGAGCAGTACTTC.

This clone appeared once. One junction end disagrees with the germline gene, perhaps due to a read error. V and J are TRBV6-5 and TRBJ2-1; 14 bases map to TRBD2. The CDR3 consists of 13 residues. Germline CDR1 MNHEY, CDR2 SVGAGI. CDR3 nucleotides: TGTGCCAGCAGTTCCCCGACTAGCGGGAGGGCACTCTTC. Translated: CASSSPTSGRALF.

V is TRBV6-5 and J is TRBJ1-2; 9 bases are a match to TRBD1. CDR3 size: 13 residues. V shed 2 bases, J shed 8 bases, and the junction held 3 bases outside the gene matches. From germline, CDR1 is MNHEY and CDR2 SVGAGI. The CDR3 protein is CASSYDRGRGYTF. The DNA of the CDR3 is TGTGCCAGCAGTTACGACAGGGGGAGAGGCTACACCTTC.

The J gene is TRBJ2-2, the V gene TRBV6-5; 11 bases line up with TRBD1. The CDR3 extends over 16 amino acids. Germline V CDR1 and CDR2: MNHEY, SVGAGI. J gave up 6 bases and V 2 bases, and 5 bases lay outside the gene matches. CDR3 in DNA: TGTGCCAGCAGTTACCTAGGACAGGGGGCTTCCGGGGAGCTGTTTTTT. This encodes CASSYLGQGASGELFF.

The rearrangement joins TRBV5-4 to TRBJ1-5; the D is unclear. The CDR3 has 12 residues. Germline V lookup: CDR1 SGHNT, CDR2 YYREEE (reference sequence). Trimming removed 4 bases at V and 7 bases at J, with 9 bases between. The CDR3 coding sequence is TGTGCCAGCAGCCAGCAAGGCCAGCCCCAGCATTTT. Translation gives CASSQQGQPQHF.

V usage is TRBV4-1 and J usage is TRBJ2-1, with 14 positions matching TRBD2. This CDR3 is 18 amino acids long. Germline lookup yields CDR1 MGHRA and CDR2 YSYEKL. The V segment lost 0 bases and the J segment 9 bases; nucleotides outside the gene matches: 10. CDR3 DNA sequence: TGCGCCAGCAGCCAAGAGCCGTCGGGACTAGCGGGAGTGAGTGAGCAGTTCTTC. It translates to CASSQEPSGLAGVSEQFF.

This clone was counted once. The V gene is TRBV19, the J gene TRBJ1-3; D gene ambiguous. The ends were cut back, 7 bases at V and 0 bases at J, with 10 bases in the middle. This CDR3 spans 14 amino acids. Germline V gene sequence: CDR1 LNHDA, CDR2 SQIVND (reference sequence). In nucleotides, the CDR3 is TGTGCCAGTACACTGGCCTCCTCTGGAAACACCATATATTTT. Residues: CASTLASSGNTIYF.

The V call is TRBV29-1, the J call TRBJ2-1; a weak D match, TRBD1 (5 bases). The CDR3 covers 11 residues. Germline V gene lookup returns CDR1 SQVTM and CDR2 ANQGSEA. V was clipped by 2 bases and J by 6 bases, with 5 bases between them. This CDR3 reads CSVEQGNEQFF. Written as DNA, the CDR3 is TGCAGCGTTGAACAGGGCAATGAGCAGTTCTTC.

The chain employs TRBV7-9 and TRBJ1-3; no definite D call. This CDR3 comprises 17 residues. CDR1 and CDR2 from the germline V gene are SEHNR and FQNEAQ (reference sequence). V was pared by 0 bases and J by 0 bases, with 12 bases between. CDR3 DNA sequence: TGTGCCAGCAGCTTAGCGGTGATGGAATTCTCTGGAAACACCATATATTTT. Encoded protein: CASSLAVMEFSGNTIYF.

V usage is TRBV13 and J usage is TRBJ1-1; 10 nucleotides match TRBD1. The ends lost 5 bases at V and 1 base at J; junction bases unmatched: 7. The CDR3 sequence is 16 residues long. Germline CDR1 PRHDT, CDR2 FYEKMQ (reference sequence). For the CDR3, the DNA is TGTGCCAGCAGCGACCGGACAGGGGGAAGGAACACTGAAGCTTTCTTT. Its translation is CASSDRTGGRNTEAFF.

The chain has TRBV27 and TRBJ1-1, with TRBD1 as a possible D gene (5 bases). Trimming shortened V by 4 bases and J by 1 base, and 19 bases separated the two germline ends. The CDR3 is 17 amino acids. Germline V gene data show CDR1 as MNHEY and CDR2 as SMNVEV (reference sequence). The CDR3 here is CASSWCQGIVANTEAFF. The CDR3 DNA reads TGTGCCAGCAGTTGGTGTCAGGGTATAGTTGCGAACACTGAAGCTTTCTTT.

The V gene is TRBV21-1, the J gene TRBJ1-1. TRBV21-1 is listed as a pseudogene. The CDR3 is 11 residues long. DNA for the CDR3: TGTGCCAGCAGCAGGGGGAGTGAAGCTTTCTTT. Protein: CASSRGSEAFF.

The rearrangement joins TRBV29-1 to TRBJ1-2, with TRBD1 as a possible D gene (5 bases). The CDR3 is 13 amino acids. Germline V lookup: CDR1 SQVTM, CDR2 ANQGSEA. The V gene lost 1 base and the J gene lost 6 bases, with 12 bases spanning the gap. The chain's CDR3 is CSVEGEGWNGYTF. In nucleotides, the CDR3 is TGCAGCGTTGAAGGAGAGGGGTGGAATGGCTACACCTTC.

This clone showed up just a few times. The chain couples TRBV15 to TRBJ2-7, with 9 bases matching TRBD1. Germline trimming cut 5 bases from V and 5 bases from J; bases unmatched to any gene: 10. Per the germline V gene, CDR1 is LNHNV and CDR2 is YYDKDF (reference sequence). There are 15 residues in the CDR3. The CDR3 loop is CATSRARDRDHEQYF. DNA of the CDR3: TGTGCCACCAGCCGAGCGAGGGACAGGGACCACGAGCAGTACTTC.

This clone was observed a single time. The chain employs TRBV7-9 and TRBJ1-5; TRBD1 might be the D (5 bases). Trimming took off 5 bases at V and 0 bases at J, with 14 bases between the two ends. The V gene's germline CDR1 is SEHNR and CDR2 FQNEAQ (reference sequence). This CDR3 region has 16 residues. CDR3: CASSGGDENSNQPQHF. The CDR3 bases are TGTGCCAGCAGCGGGGGAGACGAGAATAGCAATCAGCCCCAGCATTTT.

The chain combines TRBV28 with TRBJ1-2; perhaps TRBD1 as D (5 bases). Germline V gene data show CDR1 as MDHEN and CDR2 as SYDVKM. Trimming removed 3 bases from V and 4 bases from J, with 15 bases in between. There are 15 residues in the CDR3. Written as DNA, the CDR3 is TGTGCCAGCAGTTTGAGACAGCAAAGTAGCTATGGCTACACCTTC. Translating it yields CASSLRQQSSYGYTF.

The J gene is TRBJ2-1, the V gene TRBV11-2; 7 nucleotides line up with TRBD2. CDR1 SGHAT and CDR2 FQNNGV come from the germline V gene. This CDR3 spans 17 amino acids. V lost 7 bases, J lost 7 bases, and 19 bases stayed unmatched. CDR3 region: CASNRDFGAGVRNEQFF. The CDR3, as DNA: TGTGCCAGCAACCGCGATTTTGGGGCGGGAGTAAGGAATGAGCAGTTCTTC.

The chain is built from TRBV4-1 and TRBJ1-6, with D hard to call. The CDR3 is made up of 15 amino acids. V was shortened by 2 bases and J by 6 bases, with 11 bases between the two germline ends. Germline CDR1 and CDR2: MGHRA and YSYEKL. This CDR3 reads CASSQKNSGNSPLHF. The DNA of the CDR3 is TGCGCCAGCAGCCAAAAAAACAGTGGTAATTCACCCCTCCACTTT.

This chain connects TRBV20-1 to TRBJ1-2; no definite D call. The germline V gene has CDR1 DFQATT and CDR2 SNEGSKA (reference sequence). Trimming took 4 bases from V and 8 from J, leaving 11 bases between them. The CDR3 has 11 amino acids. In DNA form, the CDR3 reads TGCAGTGCTATTAAACTAGGAGGCTACACCTTC. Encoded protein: CSAIKLGGYTF.

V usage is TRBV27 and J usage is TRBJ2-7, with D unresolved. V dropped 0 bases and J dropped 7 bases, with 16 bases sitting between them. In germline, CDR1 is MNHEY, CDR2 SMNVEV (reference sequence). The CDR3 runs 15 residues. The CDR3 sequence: CASSLSASAYTEQYF. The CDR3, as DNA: TGTGCCAGCAGTTTATCTGCCAGCGCTTATACGGAGCAGTACTTC.

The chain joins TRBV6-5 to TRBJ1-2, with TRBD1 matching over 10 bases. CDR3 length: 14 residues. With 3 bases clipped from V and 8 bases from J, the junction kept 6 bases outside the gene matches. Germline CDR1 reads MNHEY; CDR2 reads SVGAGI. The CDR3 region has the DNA TGTGCCAGCAGTTATGGACAGGGGGGTGGGGGCTACACCTTC. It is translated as CASSYGQGGGGYTF.

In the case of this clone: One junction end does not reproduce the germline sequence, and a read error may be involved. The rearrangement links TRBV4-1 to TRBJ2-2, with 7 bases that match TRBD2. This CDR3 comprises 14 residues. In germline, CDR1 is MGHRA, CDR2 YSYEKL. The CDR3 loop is CASRQVGGSGELFF. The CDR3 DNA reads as TGCGCCAGCAGACAAGTGGGGGGGTCCGGGGAGCTGTTTTTT.

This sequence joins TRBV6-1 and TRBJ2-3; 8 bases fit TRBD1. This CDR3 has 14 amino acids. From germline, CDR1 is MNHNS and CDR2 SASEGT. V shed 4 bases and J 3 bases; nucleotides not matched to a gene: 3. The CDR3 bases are TGTGCCAGCAGTGGGACAGGGTCGACAGATACGCAGTATTTT. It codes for CASSGTGSTDTQYF.

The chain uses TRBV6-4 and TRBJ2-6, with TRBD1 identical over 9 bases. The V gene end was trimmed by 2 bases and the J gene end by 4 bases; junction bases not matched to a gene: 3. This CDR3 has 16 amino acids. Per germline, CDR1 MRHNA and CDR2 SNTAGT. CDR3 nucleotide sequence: TGTGCCAGCAGTGACACAGGGGGCTCCGGGGCCAACGTCCTGACTTTC. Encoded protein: CASSDTGGSGANVLTF.